Shown below are 11 T cell receptor beta chains from a single sample sequenced in a study of blood T cell repertoires in COVID-19. The repertoire was sequenced with immunoSEQ multiplex PCR; TCRdb's copy has only in-frame clones and lacks some. Among tens of thousands of clones, around 90% were seen once, and the ten largest hold more than 7%. The sequenced sample was peripheral blood. These receptor sequences come from a human donor in a cohort sampled during active COVID-19.

The V call is TRBV11-2, the J call TRBJ1-4; 7 bases align to TRBD1. The V gene's germline CDR1 is SGHAT and CDR2 FQNNGV. Unmatched junction bases numbered 18, after V lost 3 bases and J lost 8 bases. The CDR3 sequence is 18 residues long. The CDR3 here is CASSFHRGPTGSWEKLFF. In DNA, the CDR3 is TGTGCCAGCAGCTTCCACCGAGGACCGACAGGGTCTTGGGAAAAACTGTTTTTT.

V is TRBV24-1 and J is TRBJ2-2, with TRBD2 as a possible D gene (5 bases). The CDR3 has 13 residues. In germline, CDR1 is KGHDR, CDR2 SFDVKD. V lost 5 bases and J lost 6, with 9 bases in between. CDR3 DNA sequence: TGTGCCACCAGTGGTTCGGGGTCCGGGGAGCTGTTTTTT. Amino acid sequence: CATSGSGSGELFF.

V is TRBV3-1 (or the pseudogene TRBV3-2) and J is TRBJ2-7, with 8 bases fitting TRBD2. The V gene's germline CDR1 is LGHDT and CDR2 YNNKEL (reference sequence). The V segment lost 1 base and the J segment 3 bases; nucleotides outside the gene matches: 5. This CDR3 contains 15 residues. The CDR3 coding sequence is TGTGCCAGCAGCCAAGGTGTGCTAGCGGGCTACGAGCAGTACTTC. It codes for CASSQGVLAGYEQYF.

The sample holds one count of this clone. This CDR3 reads CAIKGTGETEAFF. The DNA for the CDR3 is TGTGCCATTAAAGGGACAGGGGAAACTGAAGCTTTCTTT. V gene TRBV19 combines with J gene TRBJ1-1; TRBD1 agrees at 10 bases. The CDR3 loop spans 13 amino acids. The V gene's germline CDR1 is LNHDA and CDR2 SQIVND (reference sequence). With V trimmed by 10 bases and J by 5 bases, 7 bases remained unmatched.

The V and J genes are TRBV6-1 and TRBJ2-7; D may be TRBD2 (5 bases). The CDR3 is 14 amino acids. Trimming took off 0 bases at V and 3 bases at J, with 9 bases between the two ends. CDR1 MNHNS and CDR2 SASEGT come from the germline V gene. CDR3 bases: TGTGCCAGCAGTGAAGCCGGGATCTACTACGAGCAGTACTTC. Translation gives CASSEAGIYYEQYF.

The V gene is TRBV9, the J gene TRBJ2-7; 7 positions match TRBD1. Trimming cost V 4 bases and J 7 bases; bases outside gene matches: 8. The germline V gene has CDR1 SGDLS and CDR2 YYNGEE. The CDR3 length is 13 residues. The CDR3: CASSLGGASEQYF. CDR3 nucleotide sequence: TGTGCCAGCAGCTTAGGGGGCGCGTCTGAGCAGTACTTC.

The chain is built from TRBV4-1 and TRBJ1-3, with TRBD1 as a possible D gene (5 bases). This CDR3 is 17 amino acids long. Trimming left V 0 bases short and J 0 bases short, with 12 bases between. Germline V gene sequence: CDR1 MGHRA, CDR2 YSYEKL. DNA of the CDR3: TGCGCCAGCAGCCAAGATCGGGGGGGGAACTCTGGAAACACCATATATTTT. Translation gives CASSQDRGGNSGNTIYF.

The chain employs TRBV3-1 (or the pseudogene TRBV3-2) and TRBJ2-7; 10 bases fit TRBD2. Germline CDR1 reads LGHDT; CDR2 reads YNNKEL (reference sequence). This CDR3 has 16 amino acids. V trimming: 1 base; J trimming: 1 base; junction bases outside the gene matches: 4. CDR3 sequence: CASSQGTAGGSYEQYF. The CDR3 region has the DNA TGTGCCAGCAGCCAAGGGACAGCGGGGGGGTCCTACGAGCAGTACTTC.

The CDR3 here is CSVEDPTTGSSYNEQFF. CDR3 DNA sequence: TGCAGCGTTGAAGACCCCACAACAGGGAGCTCCTACAATGAGCAGTTCTTC. This sequence joins TRBV29-1 and TRBJ2-1; D is perhaps TRBD1 (6 bases). Deletions cut 0 bases from V and 0 bases from J, with 15 bases between. The length of the CDR3 is 17 residues. CDR1 SQVTM and CDR2 ANQGSEA come from the germline V gene.

This clone is a singleton in its sample. The chain combines TRBV19 with TRBJ1-2; D perhaps matches TRBD1 (6 bases). CDR1 and CDR2 from the germline V gene are LNHDA and SQIVND (reference sequence). The V and J ends lost 1 base and 0 bases respectively, with 15 bases between them. The CDR3 spans 17 residues. CDR3 region: CASSIVRLDRTNYGYTF. The CDR3 DNA reads as TGTGCCAGTAGTATAGTCCGATTAGACAGGACTAACTATGGCTACACCTTC.

This clone was counted only a few times. V gene TRBV5-5 combines with J gene TRBJ1-5, with 8 bases fitting TRBD1. The CDR3 runs 14 residues. Germline V CDR1 and CDR2: SGHKS, YYEKEE (reference sequence). Germline trimming cut 2 bases from V and 16 bases from J; bases unmatched to any gene: 14. The CDR3 loop reads CASSFHRQSTGEHF. CDR3 nucleotides: TGTGCCAGCAGCTTTCACAGACAGTCGACAGGGGAACATTTT. Full variable domain (remainder filled in from reference TRBV5-5 and TRBJ1-5): DAGVTQSPTHLIKTRGQQVTLRCSPISGHKSVSWYQQVLGQGPQFIFQYYEKEERGRGNFPDRFSARQFPNYSSELNVNALLLGDSALYLCASSFHRQSTGEHFGDGTRLSIL.